This is a list of T cell receptor beta chains from one sample in a study of spatial heterogeneity in lung cancer. TCRdb processed the 5' RACE reads anew with MiXCR; each CDR3 protein has one entry. The sample includes 50,000 or so distinct CDR3 sequences, roughly 12% seen only once; the top ten take around two fifths. The starting material was PBMCs, obtained at surgery. These TCRs come from a female donor with early-stage non-small cell lung cancer. The CDR3 runs from the conserved cysteine through the conserved F or W.

CDR3	length	V
CASSLDRGPADTQYF	15	TRBV6-1
CASSLQSARQDEAFF	15	TRBV5-1
CASSQGPREEKLFF	14	TRBV4-1
CSVAGASGNTIYF	13	TRBV29-1
CASSFISGRQGEKLFF	16	TRBV7-9
CSRRGHGTETQYF	13	TRBV20-1
CASSQPRTDSTPLHF	15	TRBV4-2
CASIGASGGAYEQYF	15	TRBV12-3/TRBV12-4
CASSPAPSGYGYTF	14	TRBV12-3/TRBV12-4
CASSERTSGGARSKNIQYF	19	TRBV2
CASSLATGDQPQHF	14	TRBV12-3/TRBV12-4
CAISEKSTGELFF	13	TRBV10-3
CASSRDSPLHF	11	TRBV7-2
CSARDGFTEAFF	12	TRBV20-1
CASRLTAIITDTQYF	15	TRBV5-1
CASSLLGTGGTGELFF	16	TRBV7-2
CASSLGRITDTQYF	14	TRBV7-9
CASSAGSYEQYF	12	TRBV12-3/TRBV12-4
CASSFPGCEQFF	12	TRBV5-7
CASSPGRRGVGEQFF	15	TRBV7-2
CASSLGQGFYEQYF	14	TRBV4-2
CSATVLRGYTEAFF	14	TRBV20-1
CASTPRAENTEAFF	14	TRBV19
CASISTRPSSTDTQYF	16	TRBV2
CASSQDGVPNQPQHF	15	TRBV3-1
CASSLSGANTGELFF	15	TRBV5-1
CASSYSGSSYNEQFF	15	TRBV6-6
CASRPMTGHYGYTF	14	TRBV7-2
CASSLRENGYTF	12	TRBV3-1
CASSVTGAGNQPQHF	15	TRBV9
CASSPTGRRADGTEAFF	17	TRBV27
CASRPGLAGVNEQFF	15	TRBV12-3/TRBV12-4
CAIGTGAYEQYF	12	TRBV10-3
CASSARQGGSSPLHF	15	TRBV12-3/TRBV12-4
CASSRDYYEQYF	12	TRBV28
CSVDQGGYF	9	TRBV29-1
CASSYLDRTYGYTF	14	TRBV6-5
CASSFLTNTEAFF	13	TRBV27
CSVSTSGGPDTQYF	14	TRBV29-1
CASSMGGPPGELFF	14	TRBV9
CASSMSLIMNTEAFF	15	TRBV19
CASKTGTGRNSPLHF	15	TRBV28
CASSSEYEQYF	11	TRBV28
CASSYYPGDGYTF	13	TRBV6-2/TRBV6-3
CASRQGGLAETQYF	14	TRBV6-5
CASSQVAGRGPMNTEAFF	18	TRBV4-2
CASSLVAGATNEKLFF	16	TRBV7-6
CASGTDITDTQYF	13	TRBV6-2/TRBV6-3
CASSYGQGPYNEQFF	15	TRBV10-2
CASTPSWGGTEAFF	14	TRBV12-3/TRBV12-4
CSVPQGTYYGYTF	13	TRBV29-1
CASSPPDSQGTQYF	14	TRBV7-2
CASSVRWGEETQYF	14	TRBV7-2
CASKGTRASGELFF	14	TRBV11-1
CASSPTPVGAEQYF	14	TRBV28
CASSRLGEPQHF	12	TRBV3-1